This TCR beta chain was recovered during a study of T cells in localized non-small cell lung cancer. The CDR3 is 13 residues long. Trimming left V 2 bases short and J 8 bases short, with 12 bases between. CDR1 is SQVTM and CDR2 is ANQGSEA in the germline V gene. The repertoire was sequenced with immunoSEQ multiplex PCR; TCRdb's copy has only in-frame clones and lacks some. The data hold more than 20,000 clones, with approximately 90% observed a single time. As regards this clone: What it recognizes is unknown.

Findings and caveats of the study: Sequencing involved a lone tumor region, leaving heterogeneity possible.

The receptor comes from an older male donor with stage I squamous cell lung carcinoma. The chain uses TRBV29-1 and TRBJ1-4; the D gene is possibly TRBD1 (5 bases). Sequencing used peripheral blood, obtained before any cancer treatment. The CDR3 sequence is CSVEIGAREKLFF. In DNA, the CDR3 is TGCAGCGTTGAAATAGGGGCGCGGGAAAAACTGTTTTTT.